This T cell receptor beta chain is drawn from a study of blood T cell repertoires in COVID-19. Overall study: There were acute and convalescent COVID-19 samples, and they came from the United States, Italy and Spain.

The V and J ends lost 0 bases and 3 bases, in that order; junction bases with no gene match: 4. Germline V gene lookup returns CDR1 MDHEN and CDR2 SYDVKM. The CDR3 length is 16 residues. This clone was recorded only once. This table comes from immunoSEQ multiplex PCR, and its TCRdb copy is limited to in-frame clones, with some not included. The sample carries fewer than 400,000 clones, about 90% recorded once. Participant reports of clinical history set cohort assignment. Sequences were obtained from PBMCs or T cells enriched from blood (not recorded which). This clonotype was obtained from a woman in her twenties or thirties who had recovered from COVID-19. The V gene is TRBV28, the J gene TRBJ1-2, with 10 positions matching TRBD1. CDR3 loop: CASSLWGDRGHYGYTF. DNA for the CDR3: TGTGCCAGCAGTTTATGGGGGGACAGGGGTCACTATGGCTACACCTTC.